These T cell receptor beta chains were read from a single sample in a study of blood T cell repertoires in COVID-19. The method was immunoSEQ multiplex PCR; TCRdb's version includes in-frame clones alone and lacks a portion of them. The sample has tens of thousands of clones, approximately 91% seen once. Sequences were obtained from peripheral blood. Receptors originate from a human donor in a cohort sampled during active COVID-19. Both conserved end residues are part of each CDR3. D genes are given only for firm matches.

V gene | D gene | CDR3 protein
TRBV4-1 | - | CASSPSRGGLRFF
TRBV30 | TRBD1 | CAWSSPGGTAFEKLFF
TRBV28 | - | CASSLFGGYEQYF
TRBV5-1 | - | CASSFGGTGGTEAFF
TRBV4-1 | - | CASSQEYRSNEKLFF
TRBV27 | TRBD2 | CASRGAGGAYEQYF
TRBV28 | TRBD2 | CASMGGSGSYNEQFF
TRBV3-1/TRBV3-2 | - | CASKGNPSYEQYF
TRBV6-5 | TRBD1 | CASSLTGTPYNEQFF
TRBV11-2 | TRBD1 | CASRTGGSYEQYF
TRBV19 | - | CASRRQYYGANVLTF
TRBV29-1 | TRBD1 | CSVESGTGGRTDTQYF
TRBV5-8 | - | CASSLGGTDTQYF
TRBV19 | - | CASSIPGTDTQYF
TRBV19 | TRBD2 | CASSPLAGAGKNIQYF
TRBV3-1/TRBV3-2 | - | CASSQAGILNTEAFF
TRBV6-2/TRBV6-3 | - | CASSSGVVYGYTF
TRBV14 | - | CASSQFPVRNTGELFF
TRBV5-1 | TRBD1 | CASSLDRGPNQPQHF
TRBV12-3/TRBV12-4 | - | CASSWTRKETQYF
TRBV21-1 | - | CASSKGRGRGNQPQHF
TRBV4-2 | TRBD1 | CASSQDQYTGRGRFSEQYF
TRBV29-1 | TRBD2 | CSVAGTTGTGELFF
TRBV7-9 | TRBD1 | CASSLASGTGTEAFF
TRBV5-1 | TRBD2 | CASSLASGDQEQFF
TRBV24-1 | - | CATSDPLSPGSGANVLTF
TRBV6-6 | TRBD1 | CASIEGGRTEAFF
TRBV28 | TRBD1 | CASSPGTGGASYTF
TRBV5-1 | TRBD2 | CASSLPGGTYEQYF
TRBV10-1 | TRBD2 | CASSDTSGSPTDTQYF
TRBV6-6 | - | CASSPDRSGGTDTQYF
TRBV6-5 | TRBD1 | CASNPDRGVPGELFF
TRBV7-2 | TRBD2 | CASSPDSGRAPTGELFF
TRBV18 | - | CASSPRLAETQYF
TRBV2 | TRBD1 | CASVGTGGAGELFF
TRBV5-1 | - | CASSQIGSEKLFF
TRBV28 | - | CASSPGGGSNQPQHF
TRBV19 | TRBD1 | CASSIVGRGSPDTEAFF
TRBV19 | - | CASSWSQSSNQPQHF
TRBV18 | TRBD1 | CASSVLDRDTEAFF
TRBV11-2 | - | CASSFSTDTQYF
TRBV6-6 | TRBD1 | CASSYPTGVNTEAFF
TRBV10-3 | TRBD1 | CAISGGTGTNENYGYTF
TRBV15 | - | CATSRDVAPGAFF
TRBV15 | TRBD1 | CATSQNRGQDQPQHF
TRBV11-3 | TRBD2 | CASSFWTSGGNTGELFF
TRBV2 | - | CASSVVGLGNQPQHF
TRBV18 | - | CASSPTRGGEKLFF
TRBV20-1 | - | CSATRPEKLFF
TRBV5-1 | TRBD1 | CASSLGGTAFYGYTF
TRBV12-5 | TRBD2 | CASGPGLAGGGETQYF
TRBV6-5 | - | CASSTRFGGETQYF
TRBV27 | TRBD1 | CASSSPGQAYKNTEAFF
TRBV6-5 | - | CASSTPKSLGAQYF
TRBV20-1 | - | CSAAQGDTQYF
TRBV18 | TRBD1 | CASSPARGRRSYNEQFF
TRBV7-6 | TRBD1 | CASSSPGTDEQYF
TRBV2 | TRBD1 | CASSDGQAANYGYTF
TRBV7-9 | - | CASRYQGGGELFF